The present T cell receptor (beta chain) was sequenced within a study of T cells in Graves' hyperthyroidism and ophthalmopathy. Regions amplified from RNA transcripts were the TCR beta CDR3 regions. First-round RT-PCR of the TCR CDR3 relied on the HTBI primer set. TCRdb ran MiXCR on the multiplex PCR reads and lists one entry per CDR3 protein. The top ten clones hold about 33% of a sample with about 270,000 distinct CDR3 sequences, around 15% of them seen once. V was pared by 0 bases and J by 6 bases, with 8 bases of the junction left unmatched. The germline V gene encodes CDR1 LGHDT and CDR2 YNNKEL (reference sequence). The CDR3 loop spans 15 amino acids. There are many counts of this clonotype.

Specimen: blood. The V and J genes are TRBV3-1 and TRBJ2-7; TRBD2 matches at 7 bases. This clonotype was obtained from a woman in her 50s with Graves' hyperthyroidism that later progressed to Graves' ophthalmopathy. CDR3 sequence: CASSQEIGLVREQYF. DNA for the CDR3: TGTGCCAGCAGCCAAGAAATAGGACTAGTGCGCGAGCAGTACTTC.